These 8 T cell receptor beta chains originate from one sample sequenced in a study of vaccination and CD4 T cells after COVID-19. These receptors' antigens are unknown. Scientists ran DNA taken from cultured CD4+ T cells through the Oncomine TCR Beta short-read assay for sequencing. Each CDR3 protein is one row after TCRdb ran MiXCR on the PCR reads. The table records 15,000 to 20,000 distinct CDR3 sequences, less than 60% of them present only once. Treatment defined: roughly ten-day PBMC culture with coronavirus spike peptide pools or control peptides (ViraFEST assay). Sample: CD4+ T cells from blood, cultured in vitro. The receptors come from a human donor who had recovered from COVID-19.

The V and J genes are TRBV19 and TRBJ2-2; 7 nucleotides match TRBD2. Germline lookup yields CDR1 LNHDA and CDR2 SQIVND (reference sequence). The CDR3 extends over 16 amino acids. J gave up 2 bases and V 5 bases, and 8 bases lay outside the gene matches. CDR3 DNA sequence: TGTGCCAGTAGTCACGGGACTAACACAAACACCGGGGAGCTGTTTTTT. This translates into CASSHGTNTNTGELFF.

This chain joins TRBV18 and TRBJ2-7; 10 bases line up with TRBD2. V shed 0 bases, J shed 6 bases, and the junction held 2 bases outside the gene matches. The CDR3 contains 14 residues. Looked up from germline, CDR1 is KGHSH and CDR2 is LQKENI. CDR3 bases: TGTGCCAGCTCACCACCCCTAGCGGGAGTCGAGCAGTACTTC. Translated: CASSPPLAGVEQYF.

The gene calls are TRBV20-1 and TRBJ2-1; TRBD2 aligns across 13 bases. CDR3 size: 17 residues. The germline gives CDR1 DFQATT, CDR2 SNEGSKA (reference sequence). Unmatched junction bases numbered 8, after V lost 3 bases and J lost 3 bases. CDR3: CSASRPGLAGNYNEQFF. The CDR3, as DNA: TGCAGTGCTAGCCGACCGGGACTAGCGGGGAACTACAATGAGCAGTTCTTC.

This chain uses TRBV20-1 with TRBJ2-6; 10 bases align to TRBD1. Trimming removed 3 bases from V and 0 bases from J; junction bases left unmatched: 11. Germline CDR1 reads DFQATT; CDR2 reads SNEGSKA (reference sequence). The CDR3 extends over 19 amino acids. The CDR3 reads CSARPVRQGANSGANVLTF. CDR3 sequence (DNA): TGCAGTGCTAGGCCCGTTCGACAGGGGGCGAACTCTGGGGCCAACGTCCTGACTTTC.

This clonotype has just a few counts. This chain joins TRBV15 and TRBJ1-2; tentative D call: TRBD1 (5 bases). The V gene lost 0 bases and the J gene lost 8 bases, with 16 bases spanning the gap. Germline assignment: CDR1 LNHNV and CDR2 YYDKDF (reference sequence). The CDR3 contains 15 residues. CDR3 sequence: CATSRDRGSPRGYTF. The CDR3 DNA reads TGTGCCACCAGCAGAGATCGGGGGAGCCCCAGGGGCTACACCTTC. Complete variable domain (other parts from reference TRBV15 and TRBJ1-2): DAMVIQNPRYQVTQFGKPVTLSCSQTLNHNVMYWYQQKSSQAPKLLFHYYDKDFNNEADTPDNFQSRRPNTSFCFLDIRSPGLGDTAMYLCATSRDRGSPRGYTFGSGTRLTVV.

The chain uses TRBV12-5 and TRBJ2-5, with 8 nucleotides matching TRBD1. Germline V CDR1 and CDR2: LGHNT, FRNRAP. There are 14 residues in the CDR3. V lost 6 bases, J lost 3 bases, and 6 bases stayed unmatched. The CDR3: CASGPPTGEETQYF. CDR3 nucleotide sequence: TGTGCTAGTGGACCTCCGACAGGGGAAGAGACCCAGTACTTC.

The chain combines TRBV20-1 with TRBJ1-4; TRBD1 matches 7 bases. CDR1 is DFQATT, CDR2 SNEGSKA, per germline (reference sequence). This CDR3 contains 12 residues. Unmatched junction bases numbered 5, after V lost 5 bases and J lost 8 bases. This CDR3 is CSALDRAEKLFF. The CDR3 DNA sequence: TGCAGTGCTTTAGACAGGGCCGAAAAACTGTTTTTT.

The chain employs TRBV30 and TRBJ1-3; TRBD1 aligns across 8 bases. CDR1 is GTSNPN, CDR2 SVGIG, per germline (reference sequence). V was clipped by 5 bases and J by 0 bases; unmatched bases: 9. The CDR3 has 16 amino acids. For the CDR3, the DNA is TGTGCCTGGGCTAGACAGGGGCAGATCTCTGGAAACACCATATATTTT. Its protein is CAWARQGQISGNTIYF.